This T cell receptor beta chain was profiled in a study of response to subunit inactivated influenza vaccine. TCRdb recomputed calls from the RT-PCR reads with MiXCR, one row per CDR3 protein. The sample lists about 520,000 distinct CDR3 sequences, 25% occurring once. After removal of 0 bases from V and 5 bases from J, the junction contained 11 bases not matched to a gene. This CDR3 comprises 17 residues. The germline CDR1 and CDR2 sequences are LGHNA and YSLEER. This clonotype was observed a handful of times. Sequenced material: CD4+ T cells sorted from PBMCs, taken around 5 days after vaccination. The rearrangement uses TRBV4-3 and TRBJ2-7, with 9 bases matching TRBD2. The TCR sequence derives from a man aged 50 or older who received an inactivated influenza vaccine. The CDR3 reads CASSQDGLGGRAHEQYF. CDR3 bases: TGCGCCAGCAGCCAAGACGGATTGGGCGGGAGGGCCCACGAGCAGTACTTC.